These 5 T cell receptor beta chains share one sample of origin, sequenced in a study of blood T cells in healthy people across ages. Using a J-beta primer mix together with a sample-barcoded 5' primer, a second PCR was run for about 7 to 12 cycles. TCRdb re-called the 5' RACE reads with MiXCR, one entry per CDR3 protein. The sample lists under 2,000,000 distinct CDR3 sequences, around 50% seen once, with around 2.1% in the top ten. Sequencing was carried out using blood. The receptors here all came from a woman between 40 and 55 years old in good health.

The CDR3 sequence: CSASGTGTSYEQYF. DNA of the CDR3: TGCAGCGCTAGTGGGACAGGGACTTCCTACGAGCAGTACTTC. This sequence joins TRBV29-1 and TRBJ2-7; 9 nucleotides align to TRBD1. There are 14 residues in the CDR3. J was trimmed by 1 base and V by 7 bases; bases with no gene match: 8. Germline CDR1 reads SQVTM; CDR2 reads ANQGSEA.

The chain recombines TRBV19 with TRBJ1-5; 7 nucleotides align to TRBD1. Germline assignment: CDR1 LNHDA and CDR2 SQIVND (reference sequence). The CDR3 sequence is 15 residues long. V was clipped by 6 bases and J by 1 base; unmatched bases: 6. As DNA, the CDR3 is TGTGCCAGTAGGAACAGGGGCGTCAGCAATCAGCCCCAGCATTTT. Protein: CASRNRGVSNQPQHF.

There are a few counts of this clonotype. The chain's CDR3 is CASRGDRGSYNEQYF. In DNA, the CDR3 is TGTGCCAGCCGGGGCGACAGGGGATCCTACAATGAGCAGTACTTC. The rearrangement links TRBV6-5 to TRBJ2-1; 8 positions agree with TRBD1. The better agreement between TRBJ2-7 and the DNA end casts doubt on the J call. The CDR3 has 15 amino acids. The germline gives CDR1 MNHEY, CDR2 SVGAGI.

V is TRBV6-6 and J is TRBJ2-1, with a tentative D call TRBD1 (6 bases). The V and J ends lost 5 bases and 5 bases respectively, with 10 bases between them. CDR1 and CDR2 (germline): MNHNY, SVGAGI (reference sequence). CDR3 size: 13 residues. This CDR3 reads CASSTWGHNEQFF. The CDR3 DNA is TGTGCCAGCAGTACCTGGGGGCACAATGAGCAGTTCTTC.

The V gene is TRBV2, the J gene TRBJ2-3, with 7 positions matching TRBD2. The V and J ends lost 8 bases and 3 bases, in that order; junction bases with no gene match: 8. Germline V lookup: CDR1 SNHLY, CDR2 FYNNEI. This CDR3 comprises 14 residues. Here the CDR3 reads CASEAGSRTDTQYF. DNA for the CDR3: TGTGCCAGCGAAGCGGGGAGTCGGACAGATACGCAGTATTTT.